The 5 T cell receptor beta chains given below trace back to one sample, sequenced in a study of T cells after posttransplantation cyclophosphamide. Clones were sequenced by immunoSEQ multiplex PCR, and TCRdb holds only the in-frame ones, with some missing. The profile covers around 35,000 clones, none occurring a single time. Sequencing used PBMCs. Every receptor here comes from a woman aged 45-60 years in good health and a related stem cell transplant donor.

This clone was seen ten or more times. The chain couples TRBV5-3 to TRBJ1-4; 8 nucleotides align to TRBD1. TRBV5-3 carries the ORF label, with uncertain function. CDR3 length: 18 residues. Trimming removed 0 bases from V and 4 bases from J; junction bases left unmatched: 11. The CDR3 spells CARSLGVTGAPYNEKLFF. The CDR3 DNA reads TGTGCCAGAAGCTTGGGGGTGACAGGGGCCCCATATAATGAAAAACTGTTTTTT.

This chain uses TRBV15 with TRBJ2-7; D is unclear. Germline loops: CDR1 LNHNV, CDR2 YYDKDF (reference sequence). The CDR3 loop spans 14 amino acids. Trimming took 1 base from V and 4 from J, leaving 11 bases between them. The DNA of the CDR3 is TGTGCCACCAGCAGAGGGATAGCAGAGTACGAGCAGTACTTC. It encodes CATSRGIAEYEQYF.

This clone showed up just a few times. The chain links TRBV19 to TRBJ2-7; 7 positions match TRBD1. CDR3 length: 19 amino acids. Germline loops: CDR1 LNHDA, CDR2 SQIVND (reference sequence). J was trimmed by 2 bases and V by 0 bases; bases with no gene match: 16. The CDR3 coding sequence is TGTGCCAGTAGTATAGAGAGACCCCTAACAGGGGTCCCCACCTACGAGCAGTACTTC. Translation: CASSIERPLTGVPTYEQYF.

In nucleotides, the CDR3 is TGTGCCAGCAGCGAGGGGGGGTGGGGCACAGATACGCAGTATTTT. This encodes CASSEGGWGTDTQYF. The rearrangement uses TRBV9 and TRBJ2-3, with a weak D call TRBD2 (7 bases). The CDR3 has 15 residues. Germline CDR1 reads SGDLS; CDR2 reads YYNGEE. V lost 3 bases and J lost 1, with 12 bases in between.

This clone was observed at least ten times. V and J are TRBV7-2 and TRBJ1-4; D possibly corresponds to TRBD1 (6 bases). The CDR3 runs to 14 residues. V was clipped by 3 bases and J by 8 bases, with 13 bases between them. Germline-derived CDR1 and CDR2 are SGHTA and FQGNSA. The DNA for the CDR3 is TGTGCCAGCAGCTTTGTACAGGGACGCGAAAAACTGTTTTTT. Translated: CASSFVQGREKLFF.